This record looks at one T cell receptor beta chain sequence and its context. Its antigen is still unknown. TCRdb's table, derived via immunoSEQ multiplex PCR, lists solely in-frame clones and lacks some. This sample has 400,000 or so clones, with roughly nine tenths found just once. The entry originates in a study of Ad26.COV2.S vaccination and SARS-CoV-2 variants. Germline V gene lookup returns CDR1 SGHVS and CDR2 FNYEAQ. The CDR3 extends over 13 amino acids. V shed 0 bases and J shed 7 bases, with 10 bases lying between them. Treatment noted: around 19 received Ad26.COV2.S at low or high dose, single or two shots; 5 received placebo; per-sample allocation not given. On day 63 after the first injection, vaccine and placebo recipients gave samples. The vaccine delivered Wuhan-strain SARS-CoV-2 spike through an Ad26 vector. Study-wide findings and caveats: Participants given vaccine showed non-spike TCR breadth similar to that of placebo recipients.

The J gene is TRBJ2-7, the V gene TRBV7-6; no definite D call. This clonotype originated in a person between 18 and 65 years old who received the Ad26.COV2.S COVID-19 vaccine or a placebo. This sample comprised peripheral blood, obtained in a trial of Ad26.COV2.S vaccine versus placebo. CDR3 DNA: TGTGCCAGCAGCTTAGCCCTCCCGGGTGAGCAGTACTTC. Encoded protein: CASSLALPGEQYF.